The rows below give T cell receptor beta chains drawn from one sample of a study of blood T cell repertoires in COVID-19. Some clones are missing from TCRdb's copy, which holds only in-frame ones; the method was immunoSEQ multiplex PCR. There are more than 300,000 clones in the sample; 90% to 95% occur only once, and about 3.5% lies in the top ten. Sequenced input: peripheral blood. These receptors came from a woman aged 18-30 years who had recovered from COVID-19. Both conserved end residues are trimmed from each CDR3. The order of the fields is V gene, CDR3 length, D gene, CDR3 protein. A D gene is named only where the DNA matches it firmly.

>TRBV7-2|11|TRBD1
ASSPDRVNIQY
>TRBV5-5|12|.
ASSRGFNTGELF
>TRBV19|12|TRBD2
ASSGTSAYNEQF
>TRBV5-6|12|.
ASSFDGGNEKLF
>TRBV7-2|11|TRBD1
ASSSGQGNGYT
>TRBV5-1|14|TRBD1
ASSLGYRGANYGYT
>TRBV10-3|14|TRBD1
AISEPGQGIRTEAF
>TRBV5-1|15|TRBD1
ASSPGQGNRANEKLF
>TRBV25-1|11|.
ASSERGYEKLF
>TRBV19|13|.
ASKSGGAGPGELF